This TCR beta chain emerged from a study of shared T cell receptors in the human thymus. The repertoire was sequenced with immunoSEQ multiplex PCR; TCRdb's copy has only in-frame clones and lacks some. The sample carries approximately 760,000 clones, 80% to 90% recorded once. In addition, the sample was reused for a study of human thymus T cells.

The sequencing sample was made of thymocytes. The source is a girl in the first two years of life with a congenital heart defect.

CDR3 protein: CASSHPAPVPDRGYGYTF. CDR3 in DNA: TGCGCCAGCAGCCACCCCGCGCCTGTCCCGGACAGGGGCTATGGCTACACCTTC. The chain links TRBV4-1 to TRBJ1-2, with 9 bases matching TRBD1. The CDR3 totals 18 residues. Germline V lookup: CDR1 MGHRA, CDR2 YSYEKL. The J segment lost 4 bases and the V segment lost 3 bases, leaving 15 bases of the junction unmatched.